This TCR beta chain was recorded in a study of neurological immune-mediated disorders. TCRdb reprocessed the 5' RACE reads via MiXCR and lists one record per CDR3 protein. Of under 85,000 distinct CDR3 sequences listed, 13% to 15% are singletons. The table lists this clonotype with many counts. Per the germline V gene, CDR1 is SGHTA and CDR2 is FQGNSA. There are 16 residues in the CDR3. V lost 2 bases to trimming and J lost 2 bases; unmatched junction nucleotides: 5. Sample: PBMCs. The chain recombines TRBV7-2 with TRBJ1-3; 8 bases agree with TRBD1. The receptor comes from a woman between 45 and 65 years old in good health. CDR3 sequence: CASSLFQGATGNTIYF. CDR3 coding DNA: TGTGCCAGCAGCTTATTTCAGGGGGCTACTGGAAACACCATATATTTT.